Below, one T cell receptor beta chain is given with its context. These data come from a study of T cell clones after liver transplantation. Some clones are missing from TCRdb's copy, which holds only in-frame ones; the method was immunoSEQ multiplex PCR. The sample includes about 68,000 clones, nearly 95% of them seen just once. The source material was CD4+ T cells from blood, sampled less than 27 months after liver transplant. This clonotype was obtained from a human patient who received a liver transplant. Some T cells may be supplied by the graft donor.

The CDR3 sequence is CASSTLQGNQETQYF. In nucleotides, the CDR3 is TGTGCCAGCAGTACACTACAGGGAAACCAAGAGACCCAGTACTTC. The rearrangement uses TRBV2 and TRBJ2-5, with D perhaps TRBD1 (6 bases). The CDR3 sequence is 15 residues long. Trimming stripped 5 bases from V and 0 bases from J, with 13 bases between. Germline loops: CDR1 SNHLY, CDR2 FYNNEI.